This T cell receptor (beta chain) was captured in a study of blood T cell repertoires in COVID-19. For the study at large: Samples came from the United States, Italy and Spain, spanning acute and convalescent COVID-19. The cDNA or gDNA used as material had been derived from T cells, B-cell-depleted T cells, or PBMCs.

The CDR3 extends over 14 amino acids. The V gene lost 4 bases and the J gene lost 1 base, with 11 bases spanning the gap. Germline CDR1 SGHRS, CDR2 YFSETQ. Original processing methods: Amplification with reference gene primers provided the estimates of nucleated cell counts. Profiled with immunoSEQ multiplex PCR; TCRdb holds only in-frame clones, not every one. V, J and clone size reflect that table, while D and trimming were determined from the DNA. This sample carries a few hundred thousand clones, less than 90% of them seen once, and the ten largest clones take about 1.5%. The chain carries TRBV5-1 and TRBJ2-5; D is possibly TRBD1 (5 bases). The specimen sequenced was peripheral blood. The receptor was isolated from a woman between 40 and 50 years old who had recovered from COVID-19. CDR3 DNA: TGCGCCAGCAGCCCGACAGCTTTCCAAGAGACCCAGTACTTC. It yields the protein CASSPTAFQETQYF.